This TCR beta chain was sequenced during a study of shared clonotypes between healthy human individuals. Naive CD8 populations comprised CD45RO-negative cells positively selected for CCR7, excluding terminally differentiated effector memory CD45RA+ cells. Looked up from germline, CDR1 is LGHNA and CDR2 is YNFKEQ. CDR3 length equals 15 residues. V trimming: 0 bases; J trimming: 5 bases; junction bases outside the gene matches: 7. Assay: immunoSEQ multiplex PCR; the TCRdb copy retains only in-frame clones and omits some. The sample holds about 1.9 million clones, just over 90% seen once. Sequenced: naive CD8+ T cells from PBMCs. The rearrangement uses TRBV4-2 and TRBJ2-7; 7 bases map to TRBD2. This sequence originates from a man younger than 35 in good health. Some clones in this sample may be carry-over from other donors' samples. CDR3 sequence: CASSQDGGSQDEQYF. Written as DNA, the CDR3 is TGTGCCAGCAGCCAAGACGGCGGGAGCCAGGACGAGCAGTACTTC.